The clone carrying this TCR beta chain has only one observation. Sequencing used immunoSEQ multiplex PCR; TCRdb keeps in-frame clones, though not all of them. The sample has 60,000 to 90,000 clones; around 97% are singletons. The sample originates from a study of technical replicates of blood from several donors. The origin of this receptor is a human donor in good health. Source material: T cells isolated from PBMCs.

In DNA form, the CDR3 reads TGTGCCAGCAGCGTAGATCTAGCCTCCTACGAGCAGTACTTC. Its protein product is CASSVDLASYEQYF. V usage is TRBV9 and J usage is TRBJ2-7; D is perhaps TRBD2 (5 bases). V was cut by 0 bases and J by 0 bases, with 7 bases left in between. Germline V CDR1 and CDR2: SGDLS, YYNGEE. The CDR3 sequence is 14 residues long. The variable domain in full, with the rest retrieved from reference TRBV9 and TRBJ2-7, is DSGVTQTPKHLITATGQRVTLRCSPRSGDLSVYWYQQSLDQGLQFLIQYYNGEERAKGNILERFSAQQFPDLHSELNLSSLELGDSALYFCASSVDLASYEQYFGPGTRLTVT.